This TCR beta chain is from a study of T cells in tumors after PD-1 blockade. Background on the study: Each patient got pembrolizumab 200 mg every 3 weeks or cemiplimab 350 mg every 2 weeks. On average, peripheral blood gave under 150,000 TCR templates and some 37,000 unique clonotypes.

Regarding this clone: Its target is unknown.

Study findings and constraints: Blood contained about 43% of the tumor's TCR clonotypes.

Assay used: immunoSEQ multiplex PCR; TCRdb lists only in-frame clones, some missing. Of roughly 48,000 clones in the sample, roughly 80% were seen once. Genomic DNA template from tumor biopsies or peripheral blood, roughly 616 ng to 6,004 ng input. V was pared by 4 bases and J by 6 bases, with 11 bases of the junction left unmatched. The length of the CDR3 is 15 residues. The germline V gene encodes CDR1 LGHNA and CDR2 YNFKEQ. The sequence derives from a human donor with basal cell carcinoma. Material: PBMCs, obtained before anti-PD-1 treatment. The rearrangement joins TRBV4-2 to TRBJ2-7, with TRBD1 matching over 8 bases. CDR3 coding DNA: TGTGCCAGCAGCCCATTAGGACAGGGCGGCTGCGAGCAGTACTTC. Translating gives CASSPLGQGGCEQYF.